A single sample is the source of the 29 T cell receptor beta chains below, sequenced in a study of T cell responses to AZD1222 COVID-19 vaccine. The repertoire was sequenced with immunoSEQ multiplex PCR; TCRdb's copy has only in-frame clones and lacks some. In the table there are around 90,000 clones, around nine tenths of which are singletons. The sample here was peripheral blood, taken on day 0 of MenACWY control vaccination. These TCRs come from an adult in good health.

J is TRBJ2-5 and V is TRBV15, with a weak D call TRBD1 (6 bases). V lost 3 bases and J lost 0, with 11 bases in between. Germline V gene data show CDR1 as LNHNV and CDR2 as YYDKDF (reference sequence). This CDR3 has 15 amino acids. The CDR3 nucleotides are TGTGCCACCAGCAGGGGAGAGGGGGACCAAGAGACCCAGTACTTC. This gives the protein CATSRGEGDQETQYF.

This chain uses TRBV18 with TRBJ1-2; D is unresolved. Germline V lookup: CDR1 KGHSH, CDR2 LQKENI. The CDR3 is 12 amino acids. V was pared by 2 bases and J by 6 bases, with 7 bases between. DNA for the CDR3: TGTGCCAGCTCACCAAGCAAGGATGGCTACACCTTC. Translated, it gives CASSPSKDGYTF.

The rearrangement uses TRBV19 and TRBJ1-6, with 7 bases that match TRBD1. V lost 4 bases, J lost 8 bases, and 8 bases stayed unmatched. The germline CDR1 and CDR2 sequences are LNHDA and SQIVND (reference sequence). CDR3 length: 15 amino acids. CDR3 nucleotides: TGTGCCAGTAGTAGACAGGGTTCGGGAGATTCACCCCTCCACTTT. This sequence encodes CASSRQGSGDSPLHF.

The J gene is TRBJ2-3, the V gene TRBV6-5, with D perhaps TRBD2 (6 bases). Trimming took off 9 bases at V and 5 bases at J, with 12 bases between the two ends. The CDR3 is 12 residues long. Germline V gene data show CDR1 as MNHEY and CDR2 as SVGAGI. For the CDR3, the DNA is TGTGCCAGTACCGGGGGTGGAGATACGCAGTATTTT. It encodes CASTGGGDTQYF.

The chain couples TRBV7-9 to TRBJ1-2; D is unclear. V was cut by 2 bases and J by 4 bases, with 5 bases left in between. CDR1 and CDR2 from the germline V gene are SEHNR and FQNEAQ (reference sequence). The CDR3 totals 12 residues. The CDR3 here is CASSLMSYGYTF. In DNA, the CDR3 is TGTGCCAGCAGCTTAATGAGCTATGGCTACACCTTC.

V gene TRBV3-1 (or the pseudogene TRBV3-2) combines with J gene TRBJ1-1; D may be TRBD1 (6 bases). Trimming removed 2 bases from V and 1 base from J, with 11 bases in between. Germline CDR1 LGHDT, CDR2 YNNKEL (reference sequence). The CDR3 loop spans 15 amino acids. CDR3 amino acids: CASSQWGAGNTEAFF. The CDR3 coding sequence is TGTGCCAGCAGCCAATGGGGGGCAGGGAACACTGAAGCTTTCTTT.

The chain joins TRBV29-1 to TRBJ1-1; perhaps TRBD1 as D (5 bases). Germline-derived CDR1 and CDR2 are SQVTM and ANQGSEA. V was cut by 3 bases and J by 4 bases, with 12 bases left in between. The CDR3 is made up of 13 amino acids. CDR3: CSVETRESTEAFF. The CDR3 nucleotides are TGCAGCGTTGAGACCAGGGAGAGCACTGAAGCTTTCTTT.

The chain uses TRBV27 and TRBJ1-5; D is perhaps TRBD1 (6 bases). The CDR3 extends over 14 amino acids. CDR1 MNHEY and CDR2 SMNVEV come from the germline V gene (reference sequence). V lost 5 bases, J lost 4 bases, and 12 bases lay in between. The CDR3 sequence is CASSKTGYNQPQHF. In DNA, the CDR3 is TGTGCCAGCAGTAAAACAGGGTATAATCAGCCCCAGCATTTT.

The rearrangement joins TRBV5-1 to TRBJ1-2; TRBD1 is a possible D gene (5 bases). CDR3 length: 14 residues. Trimming left V 4 bases short and J 4 bases short, with 14 bases between. Looked up from germline, CDR1 is SGHRS and CDR2 is YFSETQ. CDR3 nucleotides: TGCGCCAGCAGCCCACCAGACAGTTTCTATGGCTACACCTTC. Translation gives CASSPPDSFYGYTF.

This clone was seen just once. This chain links TRBV28 with TRBJ1-5, with no clear D. The CDR3 is 14 residues long. Trimming cost V 5 bases and J 2 bases, with 10 bases left between them. Per germline, CDR1 MDHEN and CDR2 SYDVKM. CDR3 amino acids: CASSNEGGNQPQHF. CDR3 in DNA: TGTGCCAGCAGTAACGAGGGAGGCAATCAGCCCCAGCATTTT.

The rearrangement joins TRBV10-3 to TRBJ1-5; 7 positions agree with TRBD1. CDR1 is ENHRY and CDR2 is SYGVKD in the germline V gene. The CDR3 is made up of 15 amino acids. V lost 0 bases to trimming and J lost 5 bases; unmatched junction nucleotides: 4. The CDR3 loop is CAISESRQGDQPQHF. The CDR3 coding sequence is TGTGCCATCAGTGAGTCGAGACAGGGCGATCAGCCCCAGCATTTT.

A few counts support this clone. The chain carries TRBV9 and TRBJ1-6, with no clear D. Germline CDR1 is SGDLS and CDR2 is YYNGEE. The CDR3 spans 13 residues. V lost 3 bases and J 9 bases, leaving 10 bases between the germline ends. The CDR3 nucleotides are TGTGCCAGCAGCGACTTAGTCGGTTCACCCCTCCACTTT. Its translation: CASSDLVGSPLHF. Variable domain in full (rest from reference TRBV9 and TRBJ1-6): DSGVTQTPKHLITATGQRVTLRCSPRSGDLSVYWYQQSLDQGLQFLIQYYNGEERAKGNILERFSAQQFPDLHSELNLSSLELGDSALYFCASSDLVGSPLHFGNGTRLTVT.

The rearrangement links TRBV19 to TRBJ2-1; 9 nucleotides line up with TRBD2. The V segment lost 6 bases and the J segment 5 bases; nucleotides outside the gene matches: 8. CDR1 and CDR2 from the germline V gene are LNHDA and SQIVND (reference sequence). The CDR3 covers 15 residues. The CDR3 reads CASSPTGGGDNEQFF. The CDR3 DNA follows: TGTGCCAGTAGCCCGACTGGCGGGGGGGACAATGAGCAGTTCTTC. The variable domain in full, with the rest retrieved from reference TRBV19 and TRBJ2-1, is DGGITQSPKYLFRKEGQNVTLSCEQNLNHDAMYWYRQDPGQGLRLIYYSQIVNDFQKGDIAEGYSVSREKKESFPLTVTSAQKNPTAFYLCASSPTGGGDNEQFFGPGTRLTVL.

This clone was detected a few times. The genes are TRBV2 and TRBJ1-6; 10 bases are a match to TRBD1. This CDR3 region has 15 residues. The germline gives CDR1 SNHLY, CDR2 FYNNEI. V lost 4 bases and J lost 7; bases outside the gene matches: 4. CDR3 residues: CASSGDRGFNSPLHF. The DNA of the CDR3 is TGTGCCAGCAGTGGGGACAGGGGTTTCAATTCACCCCTCCACTTT.

This sequence joins TRBV7-2 and TRBJ2-3, with TRBD2 matching over 8 bases. Germline lookup yields CDR1 SGHTA and CDR2 FQGNSA. The CDR3 is 16 residues long. With 3 bases clipped from V and 6 bases from J, the junction kept 11 bases outside the gene matches. CDR3 amino acids: CASSFRRGAGSDTQYF. As DNA, the CDR3 is TGTGCCAGCAGCTTTAGGCGGGGGGCCGGTTCGGATACGCAGTATTTT. The full variable domain, with the rest looked up from reference TRBV7-2 and TRBJ2-3, is GAGVSQSPSNKVTEKGKDVELRCDPISGHTALYWYRQSLGQGLEFLIYFQGNSAPDKSGLPSDRFSAERTGGSVSTLTIQRTQQEDSAVYLCASSFRRGAGSDTQYFGPGTRLTVL.

The V call is TRBV7-9, the J call TRBJ2-2; D possibly corresponds to TRBD1 (6 bases). V lost 10 bases and J 3 bases, leaving 15 bases between the germline ends. The CDR3 is made up of 14 amino acids. Germline V gene data show CDR1 as SEHNR and CDR2 as FQNEAQ (reference sequence). CDR3 region: CAMPPNRDTGELFF. The CDR3 DNA reads TGTGCCATGCCCCCGAACAGGGACACCGGGGAGCTGTTTTTT.

The chain joins TRBV2 to TRBJ1-2, with a weak D call TRBD1 (6 bases). Germline-derived CDR1 and CDR2 are SNHLY and FYNNEI. V was cut by 6 bases and J by 8 bases, with 13 bases left in between. CDR3 length equals 12 residues. CDR3 residues: CASRVGGEGYTF. The CDR3 region has the DNA TGTGCCAGCAGGGTGGGGGGCGAGGGCTACACCTTC.

V is TRBV3-1 (or the pseudogene TRBV3-2) and J is TRBJ1-2; D not resolved. The V end lost 0 bases, the J end lost 0 bases, and 11 bases lay between the germline ends. This CDR3 is built from 16 residues. CDR1 and CDR2 from the germline V gene are LGHDT and YNNKEL (reference sequence). The CDR3 loop is CASSQDVNKPNYGYTF. The CDR3 nucleotides are TGTGCCAGCAGCCAAGATGTCAACAAACCTAACTATGGCTACACCTTC.

The chain joins TRBV7-3 to TRBJ2-3, with 8 positions matching TRBD1. V trimming: 5 bases; J trimming: 2 bases; junction bases outside the gene matches: 6. The germline gives CDR1 SGHTA, CDR2 FQGTGA. The CDR3 length is 15 residues. The CDR3 loop is CASSPGTGNTDTQYF. CDR3 in DNA: TGTGCCAGCAGCCCAGGGACAGGAAACACAGATACGCAGTATTTT.

The chain employs TRBV5-6 and TRBJ2-5, with 7 bases lining up with TRBD2. The trim removed 3 bases at V and 3 bases at J, leaving 2 bases unmatched. Per the germline V gene, CDR1 is SGHDT and CDR2 is YYEEEE. The CDR3 spans 13 residues. The CDR3 region has the DNA TGTGCCAGCAGCTACGGGACTAAAGAGACCCAGTACTTC. Protein product: CASSYGTKETQYF. The complete variable domain, with remaining parts taken from reference TRBV5-6 and TRBJ2-5, reads DAGVTQSPTHLIKTRGQQVTLRCSPKSGHDTVSWYQQALGQGPQFIFQYYEEEERQRGNFPDRFSGHQFPNYSSELNVNALLLGDSALYLCASSYGTKETQYFGPGTRLLVL.

The chain recombines TRBV11-3 with TRBJ2-2; TRBD1 agrees at 9 bases. J lost 5 bases, V lost 1 base, and 2 bases had no gene match. CDR1 and CDR2 from the germline V gene are SGHNT and YENEEA. The CDR3 sequence is 15 residues long. The CDR3 DNA reads as TGTGCCAGCAGCTTAGGGGACAGGGTGACCGGGGAGCTGTTTTTT. Translation: CASSLGDRVTGELFF.

This clone was detected once. The chain is built from TRBV29-1 and TRBJ2-3; 8 bases align to TRBD2. The length of the CDR3 is 13 residues. Germline V CDR1 and CDR2: SQVTM, ANQGSEA. J was trimmed by 5 bases and V by 2 bases; bases with no gene match: 3. This chain's CDR3 is CSVENGGEDTQYF. CDR3 bases: TGCAGCGTTGAAAACGGGGGGGAAGATACGCAGTATTTT.

This chain links TRBV7-6 with TRBJ2-7; TRBD2 aligns across 11 bases. The V segment lost 5 bases and the J segment 6 bases; nucleotides outside the gene matches: 9. The length of the CDR3 is 15 residues. In germline, CDR1 is SGHVS, CDR2 FNYEAQ. This CDR3 reads CASSPRLAGTREQYF. For the CDR3, the DNA is TGTGCCAGCAGCCCCCGACTAGCGGGGACTCGCGAGCAGTACTTC.

The rearrangement links TRBV9 to TRBJ2-1; 9 bases agree with TRBD2. The CDR3 length is 14 residues. V trimming: 3 bases; J trimming: 7 bases; junction bases outside the gene matches: 5. Germline lookup yields CDR1 SGDLS and CDR2 YYNGEE. The CDR3: CASSGWTSDNEQFF. In DNA form, the CDR3 reads TGTGCCAGCAGCGGATGGACTAGCGATAATGAGCAGTTCTTC.

A single count supports this clone. The chain employs TRBV4-1 and TRBJ2-1; TRBD2 aligns across 8 bases. Germline CDR1 is MGHRA and CDR2 is YSYEKL. CDR3 length: 15 residues. Trimming took 2 bases from V and 13 from J; bases not matched to a gene: 13. CDR3 in DNA: TGCGCCAGCAGCCAATCGTTAGCGGGGCCCGCTGTTCAGTTCTTC. Its protein product is CASSQSLAGPAVQFF.

The V and J genes are TRBV10-2 and TRBJ1-4; D is unclear. This CDR3 is built from 14 residues. The V gene's germline CDR1 is WSHSY and CDR2 SAAADI. Trimming left V 3 bases short and J 5 bases short, with 10 bases between. CDR3: CASSDPSGNEKLFF. Here the CDR3 DNA reads TGCGCCAGCAGTGACCCAAGTGGAAATGAAAAACTGTTTTTT.

This CDR3 is CASNPWTTPSEKLFF. The CDR3 coding sequence is TGTGCCAGCAACCCATGGACAACCCCTAGCGAAAAACTGTTTTTT. The chain uses TRBV28 and TRBJ1-4; tentatively, D is TRBD1 (5 bases). The germline V gene encodes CDR1 MDHEN and CDR2 SYDVKM. The CDR3 totals 15 residues. V gave up 7 bases and J gave up 8 bases, with 20 bases separating them.

J is TRBJ1-1 and V is TRBV7-2; TRBD1 aligns across 8 bases. CDR3 size: 13 residues. In germline, CDR1 is SGHTA, CDR2 FQGNSA. With 5 bases clipped from V and 4 bases from J, the junction kept 3 bases outside the gene matches. The CDR3 nucleotides are TGTGCCAGCAGCACACAGGGGGGCACTGAAGCTTTCTTT. It is translated as CASSTQGGTEAFF.

This clone was found once. The chain links TRBV11-2 to TRBJ2-3, with 12 bases identical to TRBD2. Germline V gene lookup returns CDR1 SGHAT and CDR2 FQNNGV. The CDR3 runs to 15 residues. V dropped 5 bases and J dropped 0; count of bases not matched to a gene: 0. The CDR3 region is CASSGLAGSTDTQYF. CDR3 DNA: TGTGCCAGCAGCGGACTAGCGGGGAGCACAGATACGCAGTATTTT.